The 26 T cell receptor beta chains presented below share a single source sample, sequenced in a study of neurological immune-mediated disorders. From the 5' RACE reads, TCRdb called clonotypes with MiXCR, one entry per CDR3 protein. The table records nearly 45,000 distinct CDR3 sequences, over 9.5% of them present only once. Specimen: PBMCs. The receptor set was obtained from a female donor in good health.

The V call is TRBV2, the J call TRBJ2-7, with unresolved D. Germline lookup yields CDR1 SNHLY and CDR2 FYNNEI. CDR3 size: 14 residues. The V end was cut by 6 bases, the J end by 2 bases, with 14 bases between. CDR3 in DNA: TGTGCCAGCAGGGCCGTCGACCTGACCTACGAGCAGTACTTC. Its translation is CASRAVDLTYEQYF.

This clonotype was detected many times. The genes are TRBV7-9 and TRBJ1-2; no reliable D call. Germline-derived CDR1 and CDR2 are SEHNR and FQNEAQ (reference sequence). Trimming left V 4 bases short and J 5 bases short, with 11 bases between. This CDR3 is 13 amino acids long. The CDR3 loop is CASSSEEVYGYTF. For the CDR3, the DNA is TGTGCCAGCAGCTCCGAAGAAGTTTATGGCTACACCTTC.

In this sample, this clonotype turned up many times. This sequence joins TRBV28 and TRBJ1-3; 7 bases match TRBD1. The germline CDR1 and CDR2 sequences are MDHEN and SYDVKM. This CDR3 is built from 16 residues. Trimming at V came to 5 bases and at J to 0 bases, leaving 7 bases not matched to a gene. The CDR3 bases are TGTGCCAGCAGTCCAGGGGGGGGGATCTCTGGAAACACCATATATTTT. Protein product: CASSPGGGISGNTIYF.

Many counts were recorded for this clonotype. The rearrangement joins TRBV6-6 to TRBJ2-1; 9 bases are shared with TRBD1. The CDR3 contains 15 residues. Germline loops: CDR1 MNHNY, CDR2 SVGAGI (reference sequence). V was pared by 2 bases and J by 6 bases, with 5 bases of the junction left unmatched. The DNA for the CDR3 is TGTGCCAGCAGTTACCAGGGACAGGGTATCAATGAGCAGTTCTTC. Residues: CASSYQGQGINEQFF.

This clonotype has a count of ten or more. The rearrangement joins TRBV9 to TRBJ2-6; 8 bases line up with TRBD1. With 0 bases clipped from V and 3 bases from J, the junction kept 8 bases outside the gene matches. There are 18 residues in the CDR3. CDR1 is SGDLS, CDR2 YYNGEE, per germline. The CDR3 sequence: CASSVAYQGALGANVLTF. CDR3 coding DNA: TGTGCCAGCAGCGTAGCTTACCAGGGGGCGCTTGGGGCCAACGTCCTGACTTTC.

In this sample, this clonotype turned up many times. V usage is TRBV7-2 and J usage is TRBJ2-1, with TRBD1 matching over 7 bases. Germline trimming cut 5 bases from V and 4 bases from J; bases unmatched to any gene: 8. Per the germline V gene, CDR1 is SGHTA and CDR2 is FQGNSA. This CDR3 region has 15 residues. Here the CDR3 DNA reads TGTGCCAGCAGCCCCCGGACAGGAGCTTACAATGAGCAGTTCTTC. It encodes CASSPRTGAYNEQFF.

This clonotype was found many times. This chain uses TRBV20-1 with TRBJ2-5; D unresolved. There are 13 residues in the CDR3. Per the germline V gene, CDR1 is DFQATT and CDR2 is SNEGSKA (reference sequence). Trimming removed 2 bases from V and 2 bases from J, with 9 bases in between. For the CDR3, the DNA is TGCAGTGCTAGAACTGGGAAACAAGAGACCCAGTACTTC. It encodes CSARTGKQETQYF.

There are many counts of this clonotype. The chain links TRBV24-1 to TRBJ2-1; weak D call: TRBD1 (5 bases). The CDR3 sequence is 15 residues long. Germline CDR1 and CDR2: KGHDR and SFDVKD. Trimming took off 6 bases at V and 5 bases at J, with 16 bases between the two ends. Here the CDR3 reads CATSRGQTGDNEQFF. CDR3 coding DNA: TGTGCCACCAGTAGGGGTCAGACGGGCGACAATGAGCAGTTCTTC.

Ten or more counts support this clonotype. The chain employs TRBV7-9 and TRBJ1-2; 7 nucleotides agree with TRBD1. J lost 4 bases, V lost 5 bases, and 4 bases had no gene match. The CDR3 spans 13 residues. The germline V gene encodes CDR1 SEHNR and CDR2 FQNEAQ (reference sequence). The DNA of the CDR3 is TGTGCCAGCAGCCTCCGGGACAGCTATGGCTACACCTTC. Its protein is CASSLRDSYGYTF.

This clonotype was detected ten times or more. The chain recombines TRBV6-6 with TRBJ1-2; 7 bases are shared with TRBD1. The germline V gene has CDR1 MNHNY and CDR2 SVGAGI (reference sequence). CDR3 size: 14 residues. V shed 6 bases, J shed 5 bases, and the junction held 9 bases outside the gene matches. CDR3 nucleotide sequence: TGTGCCAGCAGCTACCCGGGACAGAGATATGGCTACACCTTC. Residues: CASSYPGQRYGYTF.

This clonotype was recorded at least ten times. The rearrangement joins TRBV2 to TRBJ2-2, with 8 positions matching TRBD1. This CDR3 has 15 residues. V gave up 7 bases and J gave up 7 bases; unmatched junction bases: 11. Germline loops: CDR1 SNHLY, CDR2 FYNNEI. DNA of the CDR3: TGTGCCAGCATAAGGGCAGGGGGCGCGTACGGGGAGCTGTTTTTT. This gives the protein CASIRAGGAYGELFF.

This clonotype was detected a few times. V gene TRBV28 combines with J gene TRBJ2-2; D is unresolved. Trimming stripped 7 bases from V and 6 bases from J, with 9 bases between. Germline loops: CDR1 MDHEN, CDR2 SYDVKM. This CDR3 is built from 12 residues. CDR3 bases: TGTGCCAGCACTACGGCGTCCGGGGAGCTGTTTTTT. Its translation is CASTTASGELFF. The complete variable domain, with remaining parts taken from reference TRBV28 and TRBJ2-2, reads DVKVTQSSRYLVKRTGEKVFLECVQDMDHENMFWYRQDPGLGLRLIYFSYDVKMKEKGDIPEGYSVSREKKERFSLILESASTNQTSMYLCASTTASGELFFGEGSRLTVL.

This clonotype appeared many times. The chain combines TRBV12-3 or TRBV12-4 with TRBJ1-6; D remains ambiguous. The CDR3 runs 12 residues. V dropped 6 bases and J dropped 8 bases, with 8 bases sitting between them. CDR3 bases: TGTGCCAGCAGCCTCGCTGATTCACCCCTCCACTTT. Amino acid sequence: CASSLADSPLHF.

This clonotype was seen at least ten times. This chain connects TRBV6-2 or TRBV6-3 to TRBJ1-1, with D possibly TRBD1 on 5 matching bases. The germline gives CDR1 MNHEY, CDR2 SVGEGT. The CDR3 length is 14 residues. Trimming removed 6 bases at V and 4 bases at J, with 15 bases between. In nucleotides, the CDR3 is TGTGCCAGCAGCGGGACGGCCTTTGTCACTGAAGCTTTCTTT. Its translation: CASSGTAFVTEAFF.

The table lists this clonotype with many counts. DNA for the CDR3: TGCAGCGTTGATATCGGCAGGGGGCGATACGAGCAGTACTTC. It is translated as CSVDIGRGRYEQYF. The rearrangement links TRBV29-1 to TRBJ2-7; 8 positions agree with TRBD1. Germline loops: CDR1 SQVTM, CDR2 ANQGSEA. The CDR3 loop spans 14 amino acids. Losses at the gene ends were 3 bases for V and 4 bases for J; bases not matched to a gene: 8.

This clonotype was counted ten times or more. J is TRBJ2-3 and V is TRBV5-1; 9 bases are shared with TRBD2. Per the germline V gene, CDR1 is SGHRS and CDR2 is YFSETQ. This CDR3 has 19 amino acids. Germline trimming cut 0 bases from V and 0 bases from J; bases unmatched to any gene: 11. This chain's CDR3 is CASSLEGSGGLSSTDTQYF. The CDR3 DNA reads as TGCGCCAGCAGCTTGGAAGGTAGCGGGGGTCTATCTAGCACAGATACGCAGTATTTT.

In its sample, this clonotype was seen many times. This chain links TRBV28 with TRBJ1-2, with TRBD1 as a possible D gene (5 bases). The V end lost 5 bases, the J end lost 7 bases, and 5 bases lay between the germline ends. The CDR3 has 10 residues. CDR1 and CDR2 (germline): MDHEN, SYDVKM. The CDR3 nucleotides are TGTGCCAGCAGTGGGGGTGGCTACACCTTC. It encodes CASSGGGYTF.

This clonotype has a count of ten or more. This sequence joins TRBV20-1 and TRBJ1-4; D gene uncertain. V lost 1 base and J lost 8, with 11 bases in between. This CDR3 spans 13 amino acids. Germline V gene data show CDR1 as DFQATT and CDR2 as SNEGSKA (reference sequence). The CDR3 nucleotides read TGCAGTGCTAGAGGACCAGGTGGAGAAAAACTGTTTTTT. This translates into CSARGPGGEKLFF.

This clonotype appeared many times. This chain connects TRBV28 to TRBJ1-3, with D uncertain. Between the trimmed V and J ends, which lost 4 bases and 0 bases, there was a span of 10 bases. The germline gives CDR1 MDHEN, CDR2 SYDVKM. The CDR3 spans 15 residues. The chain's CDR3 is CASSSGVLSGNTIYF. The DNA for the CDR3 is TGTGCCAGCAGTTCGGGAGTTCTCTCTGGAAACACCATATATTTT.

This clonotype occurred many times. The chain combines TRBV18 with TRBJ1-4, with D unclear. In germline, CDR1 is KGHSH, CDR2 LQKENI. The V and J ends lost 6 bases and 0 bases respectively, with 11 bases between them. This CDR3 is built from 15 residues. Here the CDR3 reads CASSQSRATNEKLFF. The CDR3 DNA sequence: TGTGCCAGCTCCCAATCGCGAGCAACTAATGAAAAACTGTTTTTT.

This clonotype was detected ten times or more. This chain links TRBV20-1 with TRBJ2-1; D assignment may be TRBD1 or TRBD2 (5 bases each). The CDR3 is 15 amino acids. Germline CDR1 is DFQATT and CDR2 is SNEGSKA (reference sequence). Trimming shortened V by 5 bases and J by 3 bases, and 17 bases separated the two germline ends. CDR3 protein: CSAGVTGRNYNEQFF. As DNA, the CDR3 is TGCAGTGCTGGGGTGACGGGACGGAACTACAATGAGCAGTTCTTC.

This clonotype came up once. V usage is TRBV7-2 and J usage is TRBJ1-1; the D gene is possibly TRBD1 (5 bases). CDR1 is SGHTA and CDR2 is FQGNSA in the germline V gene. This CDR3 is 17 amino acids long. With 10 bases removed from V and 4 bases from J, the gap between germline ends came to 28 bases. Here the CDR3 reads CAIILSVRQGGGTEAFF. The CDR3 DNA reads TGTGCCATCATCTTAAGCGTCAGGCAGGGAGGCGGCACTGAAGCTTTCTTT. The variable domain in full, completed from reference TRBV7-2 and TRBJ1-1, reads GAGVSQSPSNKVTEKGKDVELRCDPISGHTALYWYRQSLGQGLEFLIYFQGNSAPDKSGLPSDRFSAERTGGSVSTLTIQRTQQEDSAVYLCAIILSVRQGGGTEAFFGQGTRLTVV.

In its sample, this clonotype was seen many times. This chain connects TRBV5-1 to TRBJ2-3; TRBD2 agrees at 14 bases. After removal of 4 bases from V and 5 bases from J, the junction contained 18 bases not matched to a gene. The CDR3 covers 20 residues. CDR1 is SGHRS and CDR2 is YFSETQ in the germline V gene. The CDR3 nucleotides read TGCGCCAGCAGCCTACCCGGGACTAGCGGGGGTTCGACCTTTAGAGATACGCAGTATTTT. It specifies CASSLPGTSGGSTFRDTQYF.

This clonotype was observed at least ten times. The chain combines TRBV29-1 with TRBJ1-2; 8 bases are shared with TRBD1. V gave up 5 bases and J gave up 4 bases; unmatched junction bases: 12. Per the germline V gene, CDR1 is SQVTM and CDR2 is ANQGSEA. This CDR3 has 15 residues. In nucleotides, the CDR3 is TGCAGCGTTCCCGAACACAGGGGGAGTCTCTATGGCTACACCTTC. It specifies CSVPEHRGSLYGYTF.

About this clonotype: The junction does not match germline at one end; this may be a read error. J is TRBJ1-1 and V is TRBV7-9; no clear D gene. Germline V gene sequence: CDR1 SEHNR, CDR2 FQNEAQ (reference sequence). This CDR3 is built from 13 residues. The CDR3 region has the DNA TGTGCCAGCAGCTTAGTTGTAGTCACTGAAGCTTTATTT. It encodes CASSLVVVTEALF. The whole variable domain, remainder taken from reference TRBV7-9 and TRBJ1-1, is DTGVSQNPRHKITKRGQNVTFRCDPISEHNRLYWYRQTLGQGPEFLTYFQNEAQLEKSRLLSDRFSAERPKGSFSTLEIQRTEQGDSAMYLCASSLVVVTEALFGQGTRLTVV.

CDR3 nucleotide sequence: TGTGCCAGCAGTTACGCATCCCCAGGGCGCGGAGGTGGCTACACCTTC. This gives the protein CASSYASPGRGGGYTF. The chain employs TRBV6-6 and TRBJ1-2; possibly TRBD1 for D (5 bases). The CDR3 has 16 amino acids. V lost 2 bases and J 7 bases, leaving 20 bases between the germline ends. The germline gives CDR1 MNHNY, CDR2 SVGAGI (reference sequence).